These 27 T cell receptor beta chains came from one sample sequenced in a study of blood T cell repertoires in COVID-19 (dated by TCRdb to about 2020). The method was the immunoSEQ multiplex PCR assay. What TCRdb holds here is the immuneACCESS table cut down to in-frame rearrangements. Part of the clones is not present; checked against another copy, under half of the missing clones reflect an unresolved V gene, and the others are unexplained. A total of 200,000 to 300,000 clones appear in this sample, approximately 84% of them only once. The top ten clonotypes cover 3.3% of the sample. The source material was PBMCs or T cells enriched from blood (not recorded which). The source is a woman aged 35 to 49 with acute COVID-19.

This clone was detected once. The CDR3 region has the DNA TGTGCCAGCAGCTGGGGACTGGACGAGCAGTACTTC. Protein product: CASSWGLDEQYF. The gene calls are TRBV5-5 and TRBJ2-7, with a weak D call TRBD2 (6 bases). V dropped 3 bases and J dropped 5 bases, with 9 bases sitting between them. The CDR3 contains 12 residues. Germline loops: CDR1 SGHKS, CDR2 YYEKEE (reference sequence).

The CDR3 here is CASSVDGLVGYTF. The CDR3 DNA follows: TGTGCCAGCAGCGTAGACGGGTTGGTTGGCTACACCTTC. The rearrangement uses TRBV9 and TRBJ1-2; no clear D. Germline V gene sequence: CDR1 SGDLS, CDR2 YYNGEE. CDR3 size: 13 residues. V gave up 0 bases and J gave up 7 bases, with 10 bases separating them.

The chain is built from TRBV19 and TRBJ1-5, with TRBD1 as a possible D gene (5 bases). Germline CDR1 and CDR2: LNHDA and SQIVND (reference sequence). The V end lost 7 bases, the J end lost 0 bases, and 16 bases lay between the germline ends. The CDR3 loop spans 16 amino acids. The CDR3 DNA sequence: TGTGCCAGTACCGCGGGGGAAATGAATAGCAATCAGCCCCAGCATTTT. The encoded protein is CASTAGEMNSNQPQHF.

This clone occurred once. V gene TRBV10-1 combines with J gene TRBJ2-2; 11 bases fit TRBD2. Trimming at V came to 5 bases and at J to 5 bases, leaving 7 bases not matched to a gene. There are 16 residues in the CDR3. Germline values: CDR1 WNHNN, CDR2 SYGVQD (reference sequence). CDR3 residues: CASSRTSGSMTGELFF. The CDR3 DNA reads TGCGCCAGCAGTAGAACTAGCGGGAGCATGACCGGGGAGCTGTTTTTT.

V is TRBV6-1 and J is TRBJ1-1; perhaps TRBD1 as D (6 bases). The CDR3 extends over 13 amino acids. CDR1 and CDR2 from the germline V gene are MNHNS and SASEGT. The ends were cut back, 3 bases at V and 8 bases at J, with 13 bases in the middle. The CDR3 here is CASSDTGSGEAFF. DNA of the CDR3: TGTGCCAGCAGTGATACAGGGTCAGGGGAAGCTTTCTTT.

The J gene is TRBJ1-5, the V gene TRBV2; the D is unclear. Germline V CDR1 and CDR2: SNHLY, FYNNEI. Trimming cost V 1 base and J 9 bases, with 13 bases left between them. The CDR3 contains 14 residues. The CDR3: CASSEGRRSGPQHF. The DNA for the CDR3 is TGTGCCAGCAGTGAAGGGAGACGAAGTGGGCCCCAGCATTTT.

The chain recombines TRBV18 with TRBJ1-2; 8 bases are shared with TRBD1. This CDR3 is built from 14 residues. Germline V CDR1 and CDR2: KGHSH, LQKENI. J gave up 5 bases and V 4 bases, and 6 bases lay outside the gene matches. As DNA, the CDR3 is TGTGCCAGCTCACAAGGACAGGGTCTTTATGGCTACACCTTC. Translating it yields CASSQGQGLYGYTF. Full variable domain (missing parts from reference TRBV18 and TRBJ1-2): NAGVMQNPRHLVRRRGQEARLRCSPMKGHSHVYWYRQLPEEGLKFMVYLQKENIIDESGMPKERFSAEFPKEGPSILRIQQVVRGDSAAYFCASSQGQGLYGYTFGSGTRLTVV.

The gene calls are TRBV18 and TRBJ1-5; the match to TRBD1 covers 7 bases. CDR3 length: 16 residues. Trimming removed 6 bases from V and 5 bases from J; junction bases left unmatched: 13. Germline V gene lookup returns CDR1 KGHSH and CDR2 LQKENI. The CDR3 sequence: CASSLFRQGGDQPQHF. The CDR3 nucleotides are TGTGCCAGCTCCCTTTTTCGGCAGGGGGGAGATCAGCCCCAGCATTTT.

The gene calls are TRBV9 and TRBJ1-3, with a weak D call TRBD1 (5 bases). The CDR3 is 16 residues long. Looked up from germline, CDR1 is SGDLS and CDR2 is YYNGEE. V lost 4 bases, J lost 1 base, and 15 bases lay in between. For the CDR3, the DNA is TGTGCCAGCAGCCCCCGGCAGGGAGGGTCTGGAAACACCATATATTTT. Translated, it gives CASSPRQGGSGNTIYF.

The chain combines TRBV5-1 with TRBJ2-5, with TRBD2 matching over 11 bases. The germline V gene encodes CDR1 SGHRS and CDR2 YFSETQ. The CDR3 is 16 amino acids. The junction had 5 bases not matched to a gene; V was cut back by 2 bases and J by 2 bases. The chain's CDR3 is CASSFRGTSGQETQYF. CDR3 DNA sequence: TGCGCCAGCAGCTTCCGTGGGACTAGCGGACAAGAGACCCAGTACTTC.

As concerns this clone: No DNA is shown, since the ends of the CDR3 on it are uncertain; the CDR3 is the one TCRdb lists. CDR3 in amino acids: CASSFAGGSGANVLTF. This chain joins TRBV12-1 and TRBJ2-6; the listed D gene, TRBD2, was not tested against the DNA. TRBV12-1 counts as a pseudogene. The CDR3 numbers 16 amino acids, ends counted.

The gene calls are TRBV11-3 and TRBJ2-1; TRBD2 agrees at 9 bases. V lost 2 bases, J lost 1 base, and 3 bases stayed unmatched. This CDR3 has 16 residues. The V gene's germline CDR1 is SGHNT and CDR2 YENEEA. This CDR3 reads CASSLFLAGSYNEQFF. The DNA for the CDR3 is TGTGCCAGCAGCTTATTTCTAGCGGGGTCCTACAATGAGCAGTTCTTC.

The chain is built from TRBV7-3 and TRBJ2-6; 7 nucleotides match TRBD1. The V segment lost 5 bases and the J segment 0 bases; nucleotides outside the gene matches: 10. The CDR3 loop spans 18 amino acids. CDR1 and CDR2 (germline): SGHTA, FQGTGA. CDR3 in amino acids: CASSPETGKPSGANVLTF. DNA of the CDR3: TGTGCCAGCAGCCCCGAGACAGGGAAGCCCTCTGGGGCCAACGTCCTGACTTTC.

The gene calls are TRBV5-6 and TRBJ1-2; the match to TRBD1 covers 7 bases. The CDR3 sequence is 14 residues long. Unmatched junction bases numbered 7, after V lost 4 bases and J lost 4 bases. Germline CDR1 SGHDT, CDR2 YYEEEE. The CDR3 region has the DNA TGTGCCAGCAGCATGCAGACAGGGATCTATGGCTACACCTTC. It codes for CASSMQTGIYGYTF.

This chain links TRBV13 with TRBJ2-3; 8 bases are a match to TRBD2. Per the germline V gene, CDR1 is PRHDT and CDR2 is FYEKMQ (reference sequence). The CDR3 is 13 amino acids. V was clipped by 9 bases and J by 1 base; unmatched bases: 3. CDR3 region: CASKAGGTDTQYF. DNA for the CDR3: TGTGCCAGTAAAGCGGGAGGCACAGATACGCAGTATTTT.

This chain joins TRBV5-4 and TRBJ1-1; 7 bases map to TRBD1. CDR3 length equals 15 residues. From germline, CDR1 is SGHNT and CDR2 YYREEE (reference sequence). With V trimmed by 4 bases and J by 0 bases, 6 bases remained unmatched. The CDR3 here is CASSQLQGMNTEAFF. DNA for the CDR3: TGTGCCAGCAGCCAACTACAGGGGATGAACACTGAAGCTTTCTTT.

V and J are TRBV19 and TRBJ2-1; TRBD2 matches 10 bases. CDR1 and CDR2 (germline): LNHDA, SQIVND (reference sequence). J was trimmed by 5 bases and V by 4 bases; bases with no gene match: 5. This CDR3 spans 15 amino acids. The CDR3 loop is CASSTLAGVNNEQFF. The DNA of the CDR3 is TGTGCCAGTAGTACCCTAGCGGGAGTAAACAATGAGCAGTTCTTC.

The chain combines TRBV27 with TRBJ2-7; 11 positions match TRBD2. This CDR3 contains 16 residues. With V trimmed by 4 bases and J by 3 bases, 8 bases remained unmatched. Germline lookup yields CDR1 MNHEY and CDR2 SMNVEV (reference sequence). For the CDR3, the DNA is TGTGCCAGCAGTTACATTACTAGCGGGAGTTTCTACGAGCAGTACTTC. Translated: CASSYITSGSFYEQYF.

This clone was picked up many times. The J gene is TRBJ2-7, the V gene TRBV3-1 (or the pseudogene TRBV3-2); maybe TRBD2 (6 bases). Germline CDR1 and CDR2: LGHDT and YNNKEL (reference sequence). The CDR3 covers 16 residues. Trimming removed 2 bases at V and 0 bases at J, with 14 bases between. The CDR3 protein is CASSQTVGTDSYEQYF. CDR3 nucleotides: TGTGCCAGCAGCCAAACCGTAGGGACTGACTCCTACGAGCAGTACTTC.

The chain's CDR3 is CASSFDRGTNQPQHF. CDR3 in DNA: TGTGCCAGCAGTTTCGACAGGGGGACCAATCAGCCCCAGCATTTT. The chain couples TRBV27 to TRBJ1-5; 9 nucleotides match TRBD1. The junction had 3 bases not matched to a gene; V was cut back by 3 bases and J by 3 bases. CDR1 and CDR2 (germline): MNHEY, SMNVEV (reference sequence). This CDR3 has 15 residues.

CDR3 in amino acids: CASVRKQQGDSPLHF. The CDR3 DNA sequence: TGCGCCAGCGTCAGGAAGCAACAGGGAGATTCACCCCTCCACTTT. The chain carries TRBV5-1 and TRBJ1-6, with D perhaps TRBD1 (6 bases). V gave up 7 bases and J gave up 8 bases, with 19 bases separating them. Germline CDR1 SGHRS, CDR2 YFSETQ. CDR3 length: 15 amino acids.

This clone is a singleton in its sample. The chain is built from TRBV12-5 and TRBJ1-2; perhaps TRBD1 as D (5 bases). The CDR3 runs to 13 residues. Germline CDR1 reads LGHNT; CDR2 reads FRNRAP. V was clipped by 3 bases and J by 3 bases, with 8 bases between them. The CDR3 region has the DNA TGTGCTAGTGGTTTAGGGGCGGACTATGGCTACACCTTC. It is translated as CASGLGADYGYTF.

V and J are TRBV7-2 and TRBJ1-5; no definite D call. This CDR3 region has 15 residues. V dropped 2 bases and J dropped 2 bases, with 10 bases sitting between them. Germline assignment: CDR1 SGHTA and CDR2 FQGNSA. CDR3 sequence (DNA): TGTGCCAGCAGCTTATACGGGGTCGGCAATCAGCCCCAGCATTTT. Amino acids: CASSLYGVGNQPQHF.

The rearrangement links TRBV5-1 to TRBJ2-1; D may be TRBD1 (5 bases). This CDR3 contains 16 residues. Germline values: CDR1 SGHRS, CDR2 YFSETQ. V lost 1 base to trimming and J lost 1 base, with 12 bases between them. The CDR3 DNA sequence: TGCGCCAGCAGCTTGCTAGGGGTACTTTCCTACAATGAGCAGTTCTTC. Amino acids: CASSLLGVLSYNEQFF.

V is TRBV6-1 and J is TRBJ2-2; D not resolved. The CDR3 contains 16 residues. Germline V CDR1 and CDR2: MNHNS, SASEGT. Trimming left V 1 base short and J 1 base short, with 10 bases between. The CDR3 region has the DNA TGTGCCAGCAGTGAAGGTGTCGACTGGAACACCGGGGAGCTGTTTTTT. It specifies CASSEGVDWNTGELFF.

The chain is built from TRBV2 and TRBJ2-5; 9 bases line up with TRBD1. Germline-derived CDR1 and CDR2 are SNHLY and FYNNEI. After removal of 8 bases from V and 4 bases from J, the junction contained 8 bases not matched to a gene. The CDR3 extends over 14 amino acids. The CDR3 sequence is CASLTPGQGETQYF. The CDR3 nucleotides are TGTGCCAGCCTTACGCCGGGACAGGGAGAGACCCAGTACTTC.

This chain links TRBV11-3 with TRBJ1-4, with a tentative D call TRBD1 (6 bases). The CDR3 runs 16 residues. CDR1 SGHNT and CDR2 YENEEA come from the germline V gene. Trimming pared 5 bases from V and 2 bases from J, leaving 15 bases between. DNA for the CDR3: TGTGCCAGCAGCCCCACAGGGTCTCCGACTAATGAAAAACTGTTTTTT. Protein: CASSPTGSPTNEKLFF.